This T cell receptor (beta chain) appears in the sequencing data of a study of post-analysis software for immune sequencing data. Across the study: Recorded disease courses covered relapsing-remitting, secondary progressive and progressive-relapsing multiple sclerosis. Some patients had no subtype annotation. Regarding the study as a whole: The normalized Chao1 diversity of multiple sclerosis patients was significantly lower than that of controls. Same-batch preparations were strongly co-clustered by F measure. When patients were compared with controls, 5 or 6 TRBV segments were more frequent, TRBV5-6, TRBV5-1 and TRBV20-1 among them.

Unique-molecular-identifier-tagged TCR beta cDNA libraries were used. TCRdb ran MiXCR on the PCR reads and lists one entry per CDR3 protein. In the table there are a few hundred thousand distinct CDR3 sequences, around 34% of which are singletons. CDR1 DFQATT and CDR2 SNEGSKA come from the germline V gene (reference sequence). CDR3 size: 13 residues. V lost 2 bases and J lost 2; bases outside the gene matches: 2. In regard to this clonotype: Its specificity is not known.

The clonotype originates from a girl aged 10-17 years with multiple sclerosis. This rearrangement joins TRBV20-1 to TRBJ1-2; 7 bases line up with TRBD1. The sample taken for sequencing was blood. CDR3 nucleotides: TGCAGTGCTAGACCGACAGGGAACTATGGCTACACCTTC. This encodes CSARPTGNYGYTF.